Listed here is a single T cell receptor beta chain. What it binds is not known. This entry belongs to a study of CD8+ T cells in alopecia areata. Study at large: Patients in the study were on tofacitinib for 6 to 18 months, then off it for 6 months. Study-level points and caveats: Between patients, shared TCR sequences were less clear than in mice. This was possibly due in part to HLA diversity in the patient population.

TCR sequencing used cDNA made by reverse transcription of extracted RNA. Profiled with immunoSEQ multiplex PCR; TCRdb holds only in-frame clones, not every one. The repertoire holds 100,000 to 150,000 clones, with approximately 48% as singletons. Researchers gathered lesional scalp punch biopsies and peripheral blood from patients with alopecia areata. The receptor comes from a human donor with alopecia areata. The sample here was CD8+ T cells sorted from blood, taken at week 0.

CDR3 bases: TGTGCCAGCAGTTTGGACGGTTATCAGCCCCAGCATTTT. Translated, it gives CASSLDGYQPQHF. The chain links TRBV6-5 to TRBJ1-5; D is unresolved. CDR3 length equals 13 residues. Trimming removed 4 bases at V and 5 bases at J, with 9 bases between. The germline V gene encodes CDR1 MNHEY and CDR2 SVGAGI.